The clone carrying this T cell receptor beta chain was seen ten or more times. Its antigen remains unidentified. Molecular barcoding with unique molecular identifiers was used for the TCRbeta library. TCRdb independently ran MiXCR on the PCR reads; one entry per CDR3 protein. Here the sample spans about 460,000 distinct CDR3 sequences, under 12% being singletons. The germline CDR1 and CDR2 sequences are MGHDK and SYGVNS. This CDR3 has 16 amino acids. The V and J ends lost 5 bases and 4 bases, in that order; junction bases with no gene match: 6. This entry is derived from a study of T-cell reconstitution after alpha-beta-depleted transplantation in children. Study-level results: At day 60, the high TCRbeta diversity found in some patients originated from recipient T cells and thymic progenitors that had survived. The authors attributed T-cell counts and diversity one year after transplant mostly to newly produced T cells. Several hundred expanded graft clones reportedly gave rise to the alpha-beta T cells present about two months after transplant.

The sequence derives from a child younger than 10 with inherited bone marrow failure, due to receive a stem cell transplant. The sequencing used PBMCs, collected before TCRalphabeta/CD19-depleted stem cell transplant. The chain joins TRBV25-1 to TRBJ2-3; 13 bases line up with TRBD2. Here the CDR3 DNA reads TGTGCCAGCAGTCCAAGACTAGCGGGAGGTCCAGATACGCAGTATTTT. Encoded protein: CASSPRLAGGPDTQYF.